These 25 T cell receptor beta chains originate from one sample sequenced in a study of response to subunit inactivated influenza vaccine. TCRdb re-derived calls from the RT-PCR reads in MiXCR, one entry per CDR3 protein. Of roughly 790,000 distinct CDR3 sequences in the sample, 21% were seen once. The sequences come from PBMCs from blood, collected more than 4 days after vaccination. These receptors came from a man aged 50-59 years who received an inactivated influenza vaccine.

This chain joins TRBV6-5 and TRBJ1-4; tentatively, D is TRBD1 (6 bases). The germline CDR1 and CDR2 sequences are MNHEY and SVGAGI. V dropped 4 bases and J dropped 11 bases, with 17 bases sitting between them. The CDR3 is 14 residues long. The CDR3 loop is CASSSPRWGAKLFF. The CDR3 nucleotides read TGTGCCAGCAGTTCACCCCGATGGGGGGCGAAACTGTTTTTT.

The V and J genes are TRBV29-1 and TRBJ1-4; D is unresolved. The V end lost 6 bases, the J end lost 3 bases, and 8 bases lay between the germline ends. CDR1 and CDR2 (germline): SQVTM, ANQGSEA. The CDR3 sequence is 12 residues long. The chain's CDR3 is CSVKIPNEKLFF. CDR3 sequence (DNA): TGCAGCGTGAAGATACCTAATGAAAAACTGTTTTTT.

The chain has TRBV20-1 and TRBJ2-1; the match to TRBD2 covers 9 bases. Losses at the gene ends were 3 bases for V and 5 bases for J; bases not matched to a gene: 11. Germline CDR1 DFQATT, CDR2 SNEGSKA (reference sequence). The CDR3 consists of 16 residues. The CDR3 nucleotides are TGCAGTGCTAGCAAAGCGGGAGGTTATCTAGACAATGAGCAGTTCTTC. Residues: CSASKAGGYLDNEQFF.

This clonotype came up a few times. The chain has TRBV10-3 and TRBJ2-1; D remains ambiguous. Germline lookup yields CDR1 ENHRY and CDR2 SYGVKD. V lost 0 bases, J lost 9 bases, and 3 bases lay in between. This CDR3 has 11 residues. CDR3 bases: TGTGCCATCAGTGAGTCTTTTGAGCAGTTCTTC. This codes for CAISESFEQFF.

This clonotype was seen repeatedly, ten times or more. V gene TRBV5-6 combines with J gene TRBJ2-7, with 7 bases fitting TRBD2. The CDR3 covers 12 residues. Germline-derived CDR1 and CDR2 are SGHDT and YYEEEE. With 6 bases clipped from V and 10 bases from J, the junction kept 10 bases outside the gene matches. This CDR3 is CASMDASAGQYF. The CDR3 coding sequence is TGTGCCAGCATGGATGCTTCAGCGGGACAGTACTTC.

This clonotype was counted only a few times. This chain links TRBV15 with TRBJ1-1; D not certain. The CDR3 loop spans 16 amino acids. Germline CDR1 is LNHNV and CDR2 is YYDKDF (reference sequence). The V end lost 5 bases, the J end lost 0 bases, and 16 bases lay between the germline ends. In nucleotides, the CDR3 is TGTGCCACCAGCCCCCGGGAGGGAGGGCTGAACACTGAAGCTTTCTTT. Translation: CATSPREGGLNTEAFF. Drawing the rest from reference TRBV15 and TRBJ1-1, the complete variable domain is DAMVIQNPRYQVTQFGKPVTLSCSQTLNHNVMYWYQQKSSQAPKLLFHYYDKDFNNEADTPDNFQSRRPNTSFCFLDIRSPGLGDTAMYLCATSPREGGLNTEAFFGQGTRLTVV.

The V call is TRBV30, the J call TRBJ2-3; no reliable D call. This CDR3 has 15 amino acids. The V end lost 0 bases, the J end lost 2 bases, and 12 bases lay between the germline ends. Germline-derived CDR1 and CDR2 are GTSNPN and SVGIG (reference sequence). For the CDR3, the DNA is TGTGCCTGGAGTGTACGCGGCGTCCTCACAGATACGCAGTATTTT. Translation gives CAWSVRGVLTDTQYF.

This clonotype occurred a few times. This chain uses TRBV4-3 with TRBJ2-1; D gene unclear. Trimming removed 0 bases at V and 2 bases at J, with 8 bases between. The germline CDR1 and CDR2 sequences are LGHNA and YSLEER. The CDR3 has 15 amino acids. DNA for the CDR3: TGCGCCAGCAGCCAAGACCACCGGGCCTACAATGAGCAGTTCTTC. Its protein product is CASSQDHRAYNEQFF.

The chain joins TRBV20-1 to TRBJ2-3, with D possibly being TRBD1 or TRBD2 (6 bases each). CDR1 DFQATT and CDR2 SNEGSKA come from the germline V gene (reference sequence). Trimming removed 0 bases from V and 1 base from J, with 14 bases in between. The CDR3 has 16 amino acids. DNA of the CDR3: TGCAGTGCTAGAGATGATTGGGGGGCTGGCACAGATACGCAGTATTTT. Protein product: CSARDDWGAGTDTQYF.

This clonotype has ten or more counts. V usage is TRBV4-2 and J usage is TRBJ2-1; TRBD1 aligns across 8 bases. The CDR3 has 16 residues. Germline V lookup: CDR1 LGHNA, CDR2 YNFKEQ. Trimming took 0 bases from V and 3 from J; bases not matched to a gene: 4. For the CDR3, the DNA is TGTGCCAGCAGCCAAGACCAGGACAGGGACTACAATGAGCAGTTCTTC. This encodes CASSQDQDRDYNEQFF.

This clonotype was detected a few times. The chain has TRBV20-1 and TRBJ2-2; no reliable D call. The V end lost 2 bases, the J end lost 2 bases, and 15 bases lay between the germline ends. The CDR3 length is 16 residues. CDR1 DFQATT and CDR2 SNEGSKA come from the germline V gene (reference sequence). The CDR3, as DNA: TGCAGTGCTAGAAACGTTGGAACTACCAACACCGGGGAGCTGTTTTTT. It encodes CSARNVGTTNTGELFF.

This clonotype was observed many times. The rearrangement uses TRBV12-3 or TRBV12-4 and TRBJ2-5; TRBD2 agrees at 9 bases. The CDR3 sequence is 14 residues long. Germline trimming cut 4 bases from V and 5 bases from J; bases unmatched to any gene: 5. In DNA, the CDR3 is TGTGCCAGCAGTTACCTAGCGGGATATGAGACCCAGTACTTC. Translated, it gives CASSYLAGYETQYF.

This clonotype was seen ten or more times. The rearrangement links TRBV4-3 to TRBJ2-3; the D gene is possibly TRBD2 (5 bases). The ends were cut back, 0 bases at V and 3 bases at J, with 10 bases in the middle. Germline CDR1 is LGHNA and CDR2 is YSLEER. The CDR3 length is 15 residues. The CDR3, as DNA: TGCGCCAGCAGCCAAGATATATCGGGGACAGATACGCAGTATTTT. Protein product: CASSQDISGTDTQYF.

The chain has TRBV6-2 or TRBV6-3 and TRBJ2-5; no clear D. CDR3 length equals 11 residues. The germline gives CDR1 MNHEY, CDR2 SVGEGT. The V gene lost 8 bases and the J gene lost 5 bases, with 9 bases spanning the gap. The CDR3 loop is CASASLETQYF. CDR3 DNA: TGTGCCAGCGCATCTCTCGAGACCCAGTACTTC.

V gene TRBV2 combines with J gene TRBJ2-3; TRBD2 might be the D (6 bases). Between the trimmed V and J ends, which lost 5 bases and 4 bases, there was a span of 16 bases. CDR1 is SNHLY and CDR2 is FYNNEI in the germline V gene. The CDR3 consists of 15 residues. CDR3 region: CASSPREGGPDTQYF. In DNA form, the CDR3 reads TGTGCCAGCAGTCCCAGAGAGGGAGGACCAGATACGCAGTATTTT.

On this clonotype itself: The junction departs from germline at one end; a sequencing error may be responsible. The CDR3 loop is CASSKTGENEQFF. The CDR3 nucleotides read TGTGCTAGCAGCAAAACAGGGGAGAATGAGCAGTTCTTC. The V gene is TRBV7-7, the J gene TRBJ2-1; 7 positions agree with TRBD1. Germline V CDR1 and CDR2: SSHAT, FNYEAQ (reference sequence). The length of the CDR3 is 13 residues.

V and J are TRBV6-1 and TRBJ1-2, with a possible D match to TRBD1 (6 bases). CDR3 size: 13 residues. V gave up 6 bases and J gave up 7 bases, with 15 bases separating them. The V gene's germline CDR1 is MNHNS and CDR2 SASEGT. CDR3 nucleotide sequence: TGTGCCAGCAGCCAGGGGTTAGGGGTTGGCTACACCTTC. Protein: CASSQGLGVGYTF.

The chain has TRBV18 and TRBJ1-2; weak D call: TRBD1 (6 bases). The V and J ends lost 3 bases and 3 bases respectively, with 8 bases between them. Germline V gene data show CDR1 as KGHSH and CDR2 as LQKENI. This CDR3 region has 13 residues. The chain's CDR3 is CASSPRTDYGYTF. The CDR3 bases are TGTGCCAGCTCACCCAGGACAGACTATGGCTACACCTTC.

This clonotype occurred many times. The chain recombines TRBV29-1 with TRBJ2-1, with 8 bases aligning to TRBD1. Germline loops: CDR1 SQVTM, CDR2 ANQGSEA. This CDR3 has 15 amino acids. J lost 7 bases, V lost 6 bases, and 14 bases had no gene match. CDR3 protein: CSVPSQVRGRNEQFF. Here the CDR3 DNA reads TGCAGCGTCCCCTCGCAGGTCAGGGGGCGTAATGAGCAGTTCTTC.

This clonotype has just a few counts. V usage is TRBV20-1 and J usage is TRBJ2-5, with TRBD1 matching over 8 bases. CDR3 length equals 13 residues. The V gene's germline CDR1 is DFQATT and CDR2 SNEGSKA (reference sequence). V trimming: 2 bases; J trimming: 3 bases; junction bases outside the gene matches: 2. CDR3 in amino acids: CSARRTGKETQYF. CDR3 nucleotide sequence: TGCAGTGCTAGAAGGACAGGGAAAGAGACCCAGTACTTC.

The chain employs TRBV10-3 and TRBJ2-2, with D perhaps matching TRBD1 or TRBD2 (5 bases each). V gave up 0 bases and J gave up 5 bases, with 10 bases separating them. The CDR3 extends over 15 amino acids. Looked up from germline, CDR1 is ENHRY and CDR2 is SYGVKD. In nucleotides, the CDR3 is TGTGCCATCAGTGAGTCCGGGACGGGAACCGGGGAGCTGTTTTTT. Translated: CAISESGTGTGELFF.

Only a few counts were recorded for this clonotype. For the CDR3, the DNA is TGTGCCAGCAAGACACGGACAGATCCCCAAGAGACCCAGTACTTC. Translating gives CASKTRTDPQETQYF. The chain joins TRBV12-3 or TRBV12-4 to TRBJ2-5, with D possibly TRBD1 on 6 matching bases. Between the trimmed V and J ends, which lost 7 bases and 1 base, there was a span of 16 bases. The CDR3 loop spans 15 amino acids.

The chain combines TRBV12-3 or TRBV12-4 with TRBJ2-2; D is ambiguous. With 8 bases removed from V and 5 bases from J, the gap between germline ends came to 15 bases. The CDR3 extends over 14 amino acids. In DNA form, the CDR3 reads TGTGCCAGCGGGCAAGGGTGGTTAACCGGGGAGCTGTTTTTT. Translated, it gives CASGQGWLTGELFF.

This clonotype was counted a few times. The CDR3 sequence: CSARDLVNTEAFF. The CDR3 coding sequence is TGCAGTGCTAGAGATTTGGTGAACACTGAAGCTTTCTTT. The chain is built from TRBV20-1 and TRBJ1-1, with no clear D. The CDR3 is made up of 13 amino acids. Trimming removed 0 bases from V and 0 bases from J, with 5 bases in between. CDR1 DFQATT and CDR2 SNEGSKA come from the germline V gene (reference sequence).

V is TRBV3-1 and J is TRBJ2-2; 8 nucleotides line up with TRBD2. The V segment lost 4 bases and the J segment 5 bases; nucleotides outside the gene matches: 6. Germline assignment: CDR1 LGHDT and CDR2 YNNKEL (reference sequence). The CDR3 has 15 residues. In DNA, the CDR3 is TGTGCCAGCAGCCGGACGGGAGGGGCAACCGGGGAGCTGTTTTTT. Amino acid sequence: CASSRTGGATGELFF. Full variable domain (rest looked up from reference TRBV3-1 and TRBJ2-2): DTAVSQTPKYLVTQMGNDKSIKCEQNLGHDTMYWYKQDSKKFLKIMFSYNNKELIINETVPNRFSPKSPDKAHLNLHINSLELGDSAVYFCASSRTGGATGELFFGEGSRLTVL.